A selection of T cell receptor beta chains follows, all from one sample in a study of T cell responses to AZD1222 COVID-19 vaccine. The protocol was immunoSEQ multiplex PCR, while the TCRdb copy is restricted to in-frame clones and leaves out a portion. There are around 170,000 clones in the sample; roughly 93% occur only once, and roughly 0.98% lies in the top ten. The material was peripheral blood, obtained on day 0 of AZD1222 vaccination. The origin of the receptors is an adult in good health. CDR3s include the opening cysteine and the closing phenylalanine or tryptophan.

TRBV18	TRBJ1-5	CASSPGTGTPSNQPQHF
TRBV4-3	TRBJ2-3	CASSRLTPTEPKLIDTQYF
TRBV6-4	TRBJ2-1	CASSASGNYNEQFF
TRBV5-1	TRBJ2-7	CASSEGPTGSYEQYF
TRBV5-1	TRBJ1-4	CASRGTTNEKLFF
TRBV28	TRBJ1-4	CASGGALSGKLFF
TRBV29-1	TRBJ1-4	CSVGAGANEEKLFF
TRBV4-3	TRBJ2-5	CASSQEEQGVVPQYF
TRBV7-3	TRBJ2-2	CASSFNFGAPGTGELFF
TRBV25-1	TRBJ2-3	CASRTGGALTDTQYF
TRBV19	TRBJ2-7	CASSIAASSYEQYF
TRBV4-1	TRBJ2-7	CASSQDPSNEQYF
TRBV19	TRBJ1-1	CASSKTGGLDTEAFF
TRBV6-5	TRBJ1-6	CASSYSWTGNNSPLHF
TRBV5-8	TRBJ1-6	CASSLAVNSPLHF